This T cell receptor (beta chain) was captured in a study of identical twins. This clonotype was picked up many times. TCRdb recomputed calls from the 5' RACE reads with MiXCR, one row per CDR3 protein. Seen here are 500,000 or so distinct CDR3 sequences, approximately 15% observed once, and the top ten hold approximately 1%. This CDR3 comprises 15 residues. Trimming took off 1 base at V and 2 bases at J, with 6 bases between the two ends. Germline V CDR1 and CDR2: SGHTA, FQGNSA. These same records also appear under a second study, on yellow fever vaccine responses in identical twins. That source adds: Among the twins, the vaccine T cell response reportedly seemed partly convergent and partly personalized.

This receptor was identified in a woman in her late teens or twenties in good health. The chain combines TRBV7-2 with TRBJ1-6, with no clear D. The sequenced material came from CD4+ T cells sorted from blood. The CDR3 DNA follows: TGTGCCAGCAGCTTAGAAACAGCCTATAATTCACCCCTCCACTTT. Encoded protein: CASSLETAYNSPLHF.